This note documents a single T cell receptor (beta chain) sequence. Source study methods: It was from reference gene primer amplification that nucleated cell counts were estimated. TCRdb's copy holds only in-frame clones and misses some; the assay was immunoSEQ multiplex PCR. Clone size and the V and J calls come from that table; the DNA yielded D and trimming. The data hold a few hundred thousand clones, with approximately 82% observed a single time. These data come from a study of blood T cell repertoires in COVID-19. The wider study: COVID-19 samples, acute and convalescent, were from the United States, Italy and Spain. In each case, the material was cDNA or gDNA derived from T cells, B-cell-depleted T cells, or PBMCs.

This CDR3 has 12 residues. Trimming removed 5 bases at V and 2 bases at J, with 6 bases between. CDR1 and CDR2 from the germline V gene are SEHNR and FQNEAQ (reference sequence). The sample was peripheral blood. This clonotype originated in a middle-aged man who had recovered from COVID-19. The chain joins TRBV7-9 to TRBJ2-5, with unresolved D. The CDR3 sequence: CASSRDQETQYF. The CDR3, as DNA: TGTGCCAGCAGCCGCGATCAAGAGACCCAGTACTTC.